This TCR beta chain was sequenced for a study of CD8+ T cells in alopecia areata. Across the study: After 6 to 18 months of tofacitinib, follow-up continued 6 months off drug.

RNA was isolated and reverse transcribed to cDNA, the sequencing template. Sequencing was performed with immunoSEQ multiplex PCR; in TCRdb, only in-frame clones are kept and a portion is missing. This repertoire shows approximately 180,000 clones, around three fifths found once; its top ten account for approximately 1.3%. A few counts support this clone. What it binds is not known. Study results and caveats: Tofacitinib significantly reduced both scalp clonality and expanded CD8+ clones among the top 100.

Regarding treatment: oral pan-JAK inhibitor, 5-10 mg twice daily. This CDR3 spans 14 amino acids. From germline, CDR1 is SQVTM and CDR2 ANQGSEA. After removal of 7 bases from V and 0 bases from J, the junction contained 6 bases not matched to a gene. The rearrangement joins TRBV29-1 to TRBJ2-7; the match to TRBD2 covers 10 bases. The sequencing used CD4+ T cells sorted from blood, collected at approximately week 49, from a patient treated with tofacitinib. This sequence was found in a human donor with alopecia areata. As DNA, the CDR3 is TGCAGCGCAAGGACTAGCGGCCGCTCCTACGAGCAGTACTTC. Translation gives CSARTSGRSYEQYF.